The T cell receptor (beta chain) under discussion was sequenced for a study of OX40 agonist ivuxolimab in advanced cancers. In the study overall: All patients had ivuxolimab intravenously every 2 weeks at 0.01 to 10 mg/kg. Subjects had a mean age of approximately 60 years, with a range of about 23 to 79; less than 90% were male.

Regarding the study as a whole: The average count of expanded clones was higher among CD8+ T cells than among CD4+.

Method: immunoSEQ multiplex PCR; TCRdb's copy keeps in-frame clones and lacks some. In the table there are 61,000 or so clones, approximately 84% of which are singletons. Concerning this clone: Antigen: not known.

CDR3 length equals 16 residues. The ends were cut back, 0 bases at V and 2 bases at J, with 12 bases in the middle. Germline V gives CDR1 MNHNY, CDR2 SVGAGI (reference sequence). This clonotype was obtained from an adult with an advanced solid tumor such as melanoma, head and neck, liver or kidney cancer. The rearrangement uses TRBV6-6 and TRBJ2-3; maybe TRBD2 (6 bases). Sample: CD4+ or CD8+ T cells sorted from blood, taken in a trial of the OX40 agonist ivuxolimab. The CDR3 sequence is CASSYSNLAHTDTQYF. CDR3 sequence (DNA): TGTGCCAGCAGTTACTCGAATCTAGCGCACACAGATACGCAGTATTTT.